The clone carrying this TCR beta chain was picked up a small number of times. Its specificity is unknown. This CDR3 is 16 amino acids long. The ends lost 8 bases at V and 1 base at J; junction bases unmatched: 8. CDR1 is SNHLY and CDR2 is FYNNEI in the germline V gene. These data are taken from a study of blood T cells in healthy people across ages. The use of a sample-barcoded 5' primer and a J-beta primer mix characterized a second PCR of roughly 6 to 11 cycles. With 12 random nucleotides, a template-switch adaptor tagged each individual cDNA molecule. At least 2.5 million CDR3-containing paired-end reads were obtained per sample. TCRdb reprocessed the 5' RACE reads with MiXCR, giving one entry per CDR3 protein. The repertoire has about 940,000 distinct CDR3 sequences, 48% of them found once; the top ten carry 13%. General study results and limits: Naive and antigen-experienced cells could not be conclusively compared, given unsorted PBMCs. A roughly linear fall in TCR beta diversity per million T cells was seen with increasing age.

This receptor was obtained from a young man in good health. Sequencing used blood. This chain uses TRBV2 with TRBJ2-3, with 11 bases matching TRBD2. DNA of the CDR3: TGTGCCAGCTCGCCAACACTAGCGGGGGGCACAGATACGCAGTATTTT. Amino acids: CASSPTLAGGTDTQYF.